These 27 T cell receptor beta chains were all obtained from the same sample, sequenced in a study of blood T cell repertoires in COVID-19. Clones were sequenced by immunoSEQ multiplex PCR, and TCRdb holds only the in-frame ones, with some missing. The sample has about 75,000 clones, roughly 90% seen once. What was sequenced was peripheral blood. The receptors come from a human donor in a cohort sampled during active COVID-19.

This sequence joins TRBV6-2 or TRBV6-3 and TRBJ1-4; 7 bases line up with TRBD1. The CDR3 is made up of 17 amino acids. With V trimmed by 6 bases and J by 2 bases, 12 bases remained unmatched. CDR1 and CDR2 (germline): MNHEY, SVGEGT. CDR3 nucleotide sequence: TGTGCCAGCAGCCCTGTCCCGGGACAGTACACTAATGAAAAACTGTTTTTT. Its protein product is CASSPVPGQYTNEKLFF.

The CDR3 sequence is CASSAGTSGFNEQFF. The CDR3 DNA follows: TGTGCCAGTAGTGCCGGGACTAGCGGGTTTAATGAGCAGTTCTTC. The rearrangement uses TRBV19 and TRBJ2-1; 12 bases align to TRBD2. The CDR3 runs to 15 residues. V lost 5 bases to trimming and J lost 7 bases; unmatched junction nucleotides: 6. Germline CDR1 is LNHDA and CDR2 is SQIVND (reference sequence).

The chain has TRBV14 and TRBJ2-3; TRBD2 is a possible D gene (6 bases). The CDR3 is 15 residues long. The V gene lost 1 base and the J gene lost 0 bases, with 8 bases spanning the gap. Germline V lookup: CDR1 SGHDN, CDR2 FVKESK. The CDR3 loop is CASSQVSGSTDTQYF. Here the CDR3 DNA reads TGTGCCAGCAGCCAAGTCAGCGGGAGCACAGATACGCAGTATTTT.

The chain couples TRBV9 to TRBJ1-1, with D maybe TRBD1 (5 bases). Germline lookup yields CDR1 SGDLS and CDR2 YYNGEE. The length of the CDR3 is 15 residues. V was trimmed by 0 bases and J by 1 base, leaving 10 bases between them. The CDR3 loop reads CASSVVPQGNTEAFF. The CDR3 DNA reads as TGTGCCAGCAGCGTAGTCCCCCAGGGGAACACTGAAGCTTTCTTT.

A single count supports this clone. V gene TRBV6-5 combines with J gene TRBJ2-7; 9 nucleotides agree with TRBD1. V gave up 6 bases and J gave up 7 bases; unmatched junction bases: 13. The CDR3 runs 15 residues. Germline assignment: CDR1 MNHEY and CDR2 SVGAGI. The CDR3 loop reads CASRNSGQGSGEQYF. The CDR3 DNA reads TGTGCCAGCAGGAATTCTGGACAGGGGAGCGGAGAGCAGTACTTC.

This clone has only a few counts. V is TRBV12-3 or TRBV12-4 and J is TRBJ1-1; D might be TRBD1 (6 bases). This CDR3 has 13 residues. Trimming stripped 6 bases from V and 8 bases from J, with 16 bases between. The CDR3 DNA sequence: TGTGCCAGCAGAGTTTATCCGCAGGGGGAAGCTTTCTTT. As protein: CASRVYPQGEAFF.

V usage is TRBV11-3 and J usage is TRBJ2-1; tentatively, D is TRBD2 (6 bases). CDR3 length: 16 amino acids. V was trimmed by 5 bases and J by 4 bases, leaving 18 bases between them. Germline CDR1 is SGHNT and CDR2 is YENEEA. The CDR3 protein is CASSPGGVGTYNEQFF. The CDR3 nucleotides are TGTGCCAGCAGCCCGGGCGGGGTGGGCACATACAATGAGCAGTTCTTC.

CDR3 in DNA: TGCGCCAGCAGCTTGGGAGGGGGGGACTCCACAGATACGCAGTATTTT. Translated, it gives CASSLGGGDSTDTQYF. The V gene is TRBV5-1, the J gene TRBJ2-3, with a weak D call TRBD2 (7 bases). Germline lookup yields CDR1 SGHRS and CDR2 YFSETQ. The CDR3 runs 16 residues. Trimming pared 0 bases from V and 2 bases from J, leaving 13 bases between.

In the case of this clone: The same CDR3 arises from other DNA sequences in this sample as well. This rearrangement joins TRBV11-2 to TRBJ2-2; unclear D gene. The CDR3 runs to 13 residues. The V and J ends lost 2 bases and 2 bases respectively, with 3 bases between them. Germline V gives CDR1 SGHAT, CDR2 FQNNGV. The CDR3 is CASSLTNTGELFF. DNA for the CDR3: TGTGCCAGCAGCTTAACTAACACCGGGGAGCTGTTTTTT.

The rearrangement links TRBV3-1 (or the pseudogene TRBV3-2) to TRBJ2-1, with 8 bases fitting TRBD2. This CDR3 has 17 amino acids. Germline V gene sequence: CDR1 LGHDT, CDR2 YNNKEL (reference sequence). The V gene end was trimmed by 1 base and the J gene end by 0 bases; junction bases not matched to a gene: 5. CDR3 region: CASSQAALAVSYNEQFF. DNA for the CDR3: TGTGCCAGCAGCCAAGCCGCACTAGCGGTCTCCTACAATGAGCAGTTCTTC.

This clone was recorded a few times. The V gene is TRBV7-9, the J gene TRBJ2-7; 9 bases map to TRBD2. Losses at the gene ends were 0 bases for V and 1 base for J; bases not matched to a gene: 4. CDR3 length: 16 residues. Germline-derived CDR1 and CDR2 are SEHNR and FQNEAQ (reference sequence). CDR3 nucleotide sequence: TGTGCCAGCAGCTTAGCGCAAGGACTAGCGTCCTACGAGCAGTACTTC. Its translation: CASSLAQGLASYEQYF.

CDR3 sequence reads: CASSPLGTGGSQPQHF. Here the CDR3 DNA reads TGTGCCAGCTCACCACTAGGGACAGGGGGCTCTCAGCCCCAGCATTTT. The V gene is TRBV18, the J gene TRBJ1-5; 12 nucleotides match TRBD1. The germline gives CDR1 KGHSH, CDR2 LQKENI. Germline trimming cut 1 base from V and 6 bases from J; bases unmatched to any gene: 4. CDR3 length: 16 amino acids.

The rearrangement uses TRBV6-5 and TRBJ2-2; D is perhaps TRBD2 (6 bases). Trimming pared 6 bases from V and 0 bases from J, leaving 11 bases between. CDR1 is MNHEY, CDR2 SVGAGI, per germline. The CDR3 loop spans 15 amino acids. This CDR3 reads CASSLRGTNTGELFF. CDR3 in DNA: TGTGCCAGCAGCCTACGCGGGACGAACACCGGGGAGCTGTTTTTT.

The chain couples TRBV6-2 or TRBV6-3 to TRBJ2-4; 7 bases map to TRBD2. The CDR3 length is 15 residues. The junction had 2 bases not matched to a gene; V was cut back by 2 bases and J by 1 base. CDR1 MNHEY and CDR2 SVGEGT come from the germline V gene. The CDR3 is CASSYRGDAKNIQYF. The DNA of the CDR3 is TGTGCCAGCAGTTACCGGGGGGATGCCAAAAACATTCAGTACTTC.

This chain connects TRBV10-2 to TRBJ1-5; 9 nucleotides align to TRBD1. The CDR3 length is 17 residues. V lost 4 bases and J lost 2; bases outside the gene matches: 9. Germline V gene sequence: CDR1 WSHSY, CDR2 SAAADI. CDR3 coding DNA: TGCGCCAGCAGTGGGGGACAGGGAGGGTATGGCAATCAGCCCCAGCATTTT. Translated: CASSGGQGGYGNQPQHF.

This chain uses TRBV2 with TRBJ2-1, with 9 bases identical to TRBD1. The CDR3 length is 14 residues. Per the germline V gene, CDR1 is SNHLY and CDR2 is FYNNEI. The V and J ends lost 5 bases and 12 bases, in that order; junction bases with no gene match: 11. CDR3 DNA: TGTGCCAGCAGTCTTGGACAGGGGAGTGTAGGGCAGTTCTTC. Translating it yields CASSLGQGSVGQFF.

The chain's CDR3 is CASSQDPQGGETQYF. The CDR3 DNA reads TGTGCCAGCAGCCAAGACCCACAGGGTGGAGAGACCCAGTACTTC. V usage is TRBV4-2 and J usage is TRBJ2-5; D might be TRBD1 (6 bases). Germline loops: CDR1 LGHNA, CDR2 YNFKEQ. V gave up 0 bases and J gave up 4 bases, with 12 bases separating them. The CDR3 covers 15 residues.

This clone has just a few counts. The gene calls are TRBV5-4 and TRBJ2-2; D may be TRBD2 (6 bases). The CDR3 loop spans 16 amino acids. Germline lookup yields CDR1 SGHNT and CDR2 YYREEE (reference sequence). Trimming shortened V by 3 bases and J by 8 bases, and 20 bases separated the two germline ends. The CDR3 bases are TGTGCCAGCAGCTCCGGCAGGGACTTCCGTGCGGGGGAGCTGTTTTTT. It is translated as CASSSGRDFRAGELFF.

This clone was detected only once. The genes are TRBV9 and TRBJ1-2; D may be TRBD1 (5 bases). The V end was cut by 5 bases, the J end by 10 bases, with 18 bases between. The germline V gene encodes CDR1 SGDLS and CDR2 YYNGEE. The CDR3 extends over 13 amino acids. CDR3 residues: CASSRKAGRDYTF. CDR3 nucleotide sequence: TGTGCCAGCAGTCGTAAGGCAGGGCGAGACTACACCTTC.

The rearrangement joins TRBV6-1 to TRBJ1-6; TRBD1 matches at 8 bases. Germline V gene data show CDR1 as MNHNS and CDR2 as SASEGT. V shed 2 bases and J 4 bases; nucleotides not matched to a gene: 7. The CDR3 loop spans 17 amino acids. Here the CDR3 reads CASSELGTGLYNSPLHF. The CDR3 DNA reads TGTGCCAGCAGTGAATTGGGGACAGGACTTTATAATTCACCCCTCCACTTT.

The rearrangement uses TRBV12-3 or TRBV12-4 and TRBJ2-7; D may be TRBD2 (6 bases). Trimming removed 1 base from V and 5 bases from J, with 6 bases in between. The CDR3 consists of 12 residues. CDR3 sequence: CASSLGGNEQYF. CDR3 coding DNA: TGTGCCAGCAGTTTAGGCGGGAACGAGCAGTACTTC.

The V gene is TRBV12-3 or TRBV12-4, the J gene TRBJ2-7; 8 bases are shared with TRBD2. Losses at the gene ends were 5 bases for V and 3 bases for J; bases not matched to a gene: 3. This CDR3 is 13 amino acids long. CDR3 coding DNA: TGTGCCAGCAGTGGGCTAGCGGGCTACGAGCAGTACTTC. Its protein product is CASSGLAGYEQYF.

The chain links TRBV4-1 to TRBJ1-2, with a weak D call TRBD1 (6 bases). The V end was cut by 0 bases, the J end by 4 bases, with 12 bases between. The germline gives CDR1 MGHRA, CDR2 YSYEKL. This CDR3 spans 15 amino acids. CDR3 DNA sequence: TGCGCCAGCAGCCAAGATCGGGGGGCCATCTATGGCTACACCTTC. It encodes CASSQDRGAIYGYTF.

J is TRBJ2-7 and V is TRBV5-4; perhaps TRBD1 as D (6 bases). Looked up from germline, CDR1 is SGHNT and CDR2 is YYREEE (reference sequence). The V and J ends lost 4 bases and 3 bases respectively, with 20 bases between them. The CDR3 length is 16 residues. CDR3 loop: CASSIRQVGQLYEQYF. CDR3 nucleotide sequence: TGTGCCAGCAGCATAAGACAGGTCGGGCAACTCTACGAGCAGTACTTC.

This chain joins TRBV5-8 and TRBJ1-4, with 10 bases fitting TRBD1. This CDR3 comprises 15 residues. The V gene end was trimmed by 6 bases and the J gene end by 3 bases; junction bases not matched to a gene: 5. Germline V gene lookup returns CDR1 SGHTS and CDR2 YDEGEE. The CDR3 spells CASNPGQGANEKLFF. In DNA, the CDR3 is TGTGCCAGCAACCCTGGACAGGGGGCTAATGAAAAACTGTTTTTT.

The genes are TRBV23-1 and TRBJ1-5; D perhaps matches TRBD1 (5 bases). TRBV23-1 is flagged as an ORF with uncertain function. The CDR3 length is 15 residues. The germline V and J ends were trimmed by 8 bases and 3 bases, with 17 bases remaining between them. Here the CDR3 DNA reads TGCGCCAGCTCTCGGGGGGGTCCGAACAATCAGCCCCAGCATTTT. Its translation: CASSRGGPNNQPQHF.

This clone was observed a single time. The chain recombines TRBV28 with TRBJ1-2; D may be TRBD1 (6 bases). CDR3 size: 12 residues. The germline V gene encodes CDR1 MDHEN and CDR2 SYDVKM. V was clipped by 3 bases and J by 6 bases, with 8 bases between them. The CDR3 sequence is CASSLAGDGYTF. The CDR3 DNA is TGTGCCAGCAGTTTGGCAGGGGATGGCTACACCTTC.